These 9 T cell receptor beta chains originate from one sample sequenced in a study of T-cell reconstitution after alpha-beta-depleted transplantation in children. The library targeted TCRbeta and was prepared with unique molecular identifiers. One entry per CDR3 protein, called by TCRdb with MiXCR from the PCR reads. There are a few hundred thousand distinct CDR3 sequences in the sample; approximately 9.8% occur only once, and over 9.5% lies in the top ten. The sample consisted of PBMCs from the stem cell graft donor, taken from the stem cell graft. The receptors originated from a human donor who donated a stem cell graft to a child with SCID.

The chain joins TRBV5-6 to TRBJ2-5; 7 nucleotides align to TRBD1. J gave up 3 bases and V 4 bases, and 3 bases lay outside the gene matches. This CDR3 has 13 amino acids. Germline V gene data show CDR1 as SGHDT and CDR2 as YYEEEE. Here the CDR3 DNA reads TGTGCCAGCAGCCTCGGGACAGAAGAGACCCAGTACTTC. The encoded protein is CASSLGTEETQYF.

This chain connects TRBV4-2 to TRBJ1-4, with D unclear. V was pared by 0 bases and J by 8 bases, with 16 bases between. The CDR3 sequence is 16 residues long. The V gene's germline CDR1 is LGHNA and CDR2 YNFKEQ. CDR3 loop: CASSQEGGRGWEKLFF. The DNA for the CDR3 is TGTGCCAGCAGCCAAGAGGGTGGTAGAGGTTGGGAAAAACTGTTTTTT.

The gene calls are TRBV5-1 and TRBJ2-6; 8 nucleotides match TRBD1. Germline trimming cut 3 bases from V and 4 bases from J; bases unmatched to any gene: 12. Germline values: CDR1 SGHRS, CDR2 YFSETQ. The CDR3 consists of 18 residues. CDR3 DNA: TGCGCCAGCAGCTCTCCGGGACAGGCTGAACCCGGGGCCAACGTCCTGACTTTC. This codes for CASSSPGQAEPGANVLTF.

The chain couples TRBV5-1 to TRBJ2-3; TRBD2 is a possible D gene (7 bases). This CDR3 is built from 15 residues. Germline V lookup: CDR1 SGHRS, CDR2 YFSETQ. Trimming took off 4 bases at V and 5 bases at J, with 17 bases between the two ends. CDR3 nucleotides: TGCGCCAGCAGCCCCGGAGGGGGGGTAAAAGATACGCAGTATTTT. Amino acids: CASSPGGGVKDTQYF.

The chain recombines TRBV20-1 with TRBJ2-3; maybe TRBD1 (6 bases). The CDR3 consists of 13 residues. The ends were cut back, 5 bases at V and 5 bases at J, with 14 bases in the middle. The germline CDR1 and CDR2 sequences are DFQATT and SNEGSKA (reference sequence). The CDR3 sequence: CSAGTPAGDTQYF. The CDR3, as DNA: TGCAGTGCTGGGACACCCGCGGGAGATACGCAGTATTTT.

The chain carries TRBV29-1 and TRBJ1-6; unclear D gene. The CDR3 loop spans 14 amino acids. Germline V gene data show CDR1 as SQVTM and CDR2 as ANQGSEA. V lost 6 bases and J lost 7, with 16 bases in between. The CDR3 DNA reads TGCAGCGTAGCCGAAGGCAGCCCAAATTCACCCCTCCACTTT. Amino acid sequence: CSVAEGSPNSPLHF.

This clonotype was counted a few times. The chain couples TRBV6-1 to TRBJ1-2; unclear D gene. CDR3 size: 13 residues. V lost 6 bases to trimming and J lost 8 bases, with 16 bases between them. Germline V CDR1 and CDR2: MNHNS, SASEGT. The CDR3 region has the DNA TGTGCCAGCAGATTGAATGGACTCCAGGGCTACACCTTC. Its translation: CASRLNGLQGYTF.

This clonotype was seen only a few times. The chain has TRBV4-2 and TRBJ1-1, with a weak D call TRBD1 (5 bases). CDR1 is LGHNA and CDR2 is YNFKEQ in the germline V gene. With 0 bases removed from V and 3 bases from J, the gap between germline ends came to 5 bases. The CDR3 runs 13 residues. The CDR3 DNA follows: TGTGCCAGCAGCCAAGAACAGGACACTGAAGCTTTCTTT. Translation: CASSQEQDTEAFF.

The rearrangement uses TRBV3-1 and TRBJ2-2; 8 bases match TRBD1. Germline trimming cut 5 bases from V and 5 bases from J; bases unmatched to any gene: 4. From germline, CDR1 is LGHDT and CDR2 YNNKEL (reference sequence). There are 14 residues in the CDR3. In DNA form, the CDR3 reads TGTGCCAGCAGCTTCCGACAGGGGACCGGGGAGCTGTTTTTT. Protein sequence: CASSFRQGTGELFF.